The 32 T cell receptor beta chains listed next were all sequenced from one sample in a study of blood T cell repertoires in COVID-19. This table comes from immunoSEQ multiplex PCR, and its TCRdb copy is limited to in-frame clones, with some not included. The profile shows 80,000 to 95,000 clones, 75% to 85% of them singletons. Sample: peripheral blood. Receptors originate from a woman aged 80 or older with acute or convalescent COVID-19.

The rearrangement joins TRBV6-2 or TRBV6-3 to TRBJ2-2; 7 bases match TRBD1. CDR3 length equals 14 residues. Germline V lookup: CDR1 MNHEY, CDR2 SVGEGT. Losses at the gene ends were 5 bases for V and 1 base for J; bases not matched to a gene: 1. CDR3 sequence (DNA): TGTGCCAGCAGTCGGACAGGGAACACCGGGGAGCTGTTTTTT. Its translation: CASSRTGNTGELFF.

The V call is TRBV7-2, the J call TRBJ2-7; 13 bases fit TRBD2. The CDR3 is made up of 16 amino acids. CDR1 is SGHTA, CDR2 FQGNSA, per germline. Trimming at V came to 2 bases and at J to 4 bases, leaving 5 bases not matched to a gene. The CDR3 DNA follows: TGTGCCAGCAGCTTAACTAGCGGGGGGGCCACATACGAGCAGTACTTC. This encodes CASSLTSGGATYEQYF.

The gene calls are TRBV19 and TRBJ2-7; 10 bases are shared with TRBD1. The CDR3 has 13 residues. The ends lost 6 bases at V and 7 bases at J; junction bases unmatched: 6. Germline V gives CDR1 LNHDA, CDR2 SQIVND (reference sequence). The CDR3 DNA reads TGTGCCAGTAGAACGACAGGGGGCAGGGAGCAGTACTTC. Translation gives CASRTTGGREQYF.

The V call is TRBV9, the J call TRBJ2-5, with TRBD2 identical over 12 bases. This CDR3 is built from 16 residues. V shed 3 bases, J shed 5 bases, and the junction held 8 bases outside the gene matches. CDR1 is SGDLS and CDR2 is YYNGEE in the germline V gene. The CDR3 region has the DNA TGTGCCAGCAGCGCCACACTAGCGGGGGGCCGGGAGACCCAGTACTTC. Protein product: CASSATLAGGRETQYF. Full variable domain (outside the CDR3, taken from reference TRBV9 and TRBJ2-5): DSGVTQTPKHLITATGQRVTLRCSPRSGDLSVYWYQQSLDQGLQFLIQYYNGEERAKGNILERFSAQQFPDLHSELNLSSLELGDSALYFCASSATLAGGRETQYFGPGTRLLVL.

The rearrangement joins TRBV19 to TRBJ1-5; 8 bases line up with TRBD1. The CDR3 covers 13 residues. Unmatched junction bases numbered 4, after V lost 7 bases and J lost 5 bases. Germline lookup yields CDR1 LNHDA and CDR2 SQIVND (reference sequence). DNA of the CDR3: TGTGCCAGTACGACAGGGGACGATCAGCCCCAGCATTTT. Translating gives CASTTGDDQPQHF.

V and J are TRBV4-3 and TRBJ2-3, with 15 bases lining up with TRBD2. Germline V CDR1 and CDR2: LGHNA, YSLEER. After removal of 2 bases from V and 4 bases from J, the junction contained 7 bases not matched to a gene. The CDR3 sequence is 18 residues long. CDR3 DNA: TGCGCCAGCAGCCAAAAGGGACTAGCGGGAGGTCGGGCAGATACGCAGTATTTT. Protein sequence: CASSQKGLAGGRADTQYF.

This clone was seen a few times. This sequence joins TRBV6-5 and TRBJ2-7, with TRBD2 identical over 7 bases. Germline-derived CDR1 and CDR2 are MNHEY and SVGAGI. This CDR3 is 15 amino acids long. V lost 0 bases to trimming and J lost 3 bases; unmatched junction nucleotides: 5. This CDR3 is CASSYSGTTVYEQYF. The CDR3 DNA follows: TGTGCCAGCAGTTACTCCGGGACTACTGTCTACGAGCAGTACTTC.

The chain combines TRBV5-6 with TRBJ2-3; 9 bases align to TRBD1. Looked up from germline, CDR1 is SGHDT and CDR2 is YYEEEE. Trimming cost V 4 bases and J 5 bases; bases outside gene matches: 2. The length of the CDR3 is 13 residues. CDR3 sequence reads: CASSRTGEDTQYF. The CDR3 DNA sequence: TGTGCCAGCAGCCGGACAGGGGAAGATACGCAGTATTTT.

The DNA of the CDR3 is TGTGCCAGTAGTATAGGACAGGGTAGCGAGCAGTACTTC. This translates into CASSIGQGSEQYF. This chain links TRBV19 with TRBJ2-7, with 7 bases matching TRBD1. This CDR3 is built from 13 residues. Losses at the gene ends were 1 base for V and 6 bases for J; bases not matched to a gene: 3. Germline assignment: CDR1 LNHDA and CDR2 SQIVND (reference sequence).

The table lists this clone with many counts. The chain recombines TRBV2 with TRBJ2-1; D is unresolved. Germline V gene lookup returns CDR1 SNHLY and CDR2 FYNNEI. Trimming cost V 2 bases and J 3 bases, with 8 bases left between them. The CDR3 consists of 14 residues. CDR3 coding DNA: TGTGCCAGCAGTGAAACAAGTAACTACAATGAGCAGTTCTTC. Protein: CASSETSNYNEQFF.

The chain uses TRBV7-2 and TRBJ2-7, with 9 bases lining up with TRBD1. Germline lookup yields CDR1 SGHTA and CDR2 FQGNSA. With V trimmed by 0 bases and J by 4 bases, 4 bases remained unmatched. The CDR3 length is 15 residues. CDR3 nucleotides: TGTGCCAGCAGCTTAGCACAGGGGGCGCGGTACGAGCAGTACTTC. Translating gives CASSLAQGARYEQYF.

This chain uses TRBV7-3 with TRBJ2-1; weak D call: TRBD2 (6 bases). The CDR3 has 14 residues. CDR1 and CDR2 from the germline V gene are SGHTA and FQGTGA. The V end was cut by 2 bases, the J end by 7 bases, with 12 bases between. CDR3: CASSLGRSGNEQFF. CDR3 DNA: TGTGCCAGCAGCTTAGGGAGGTCGGGAAATGAGCAGTTCTTC.

The CDR3 region is CASTGGLGNEQFF. The DNA of the CDR3 is TGTGCCAGCACGGGGGGTTTAGGCAATGAGCAGTTCTTC. J is TRBJ2-1 and V is TRBV6-5; TRBD2 matches 7 bases. The CDR3 is 13 residues long. V lost 7 bases, J lost 6 bases, and 6 bases stayed unmatched. Germline values: CDR1 MNHEY, CDR2 SVGAGI.

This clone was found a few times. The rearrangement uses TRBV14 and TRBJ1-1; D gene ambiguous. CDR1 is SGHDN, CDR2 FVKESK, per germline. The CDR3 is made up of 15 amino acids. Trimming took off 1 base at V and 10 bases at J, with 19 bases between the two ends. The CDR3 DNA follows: TGTGCCAGCAGCCAAGGCCATGGGCGGGAAGGGCGAGCTTTCTTT. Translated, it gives CASSQGHGREGRAFF. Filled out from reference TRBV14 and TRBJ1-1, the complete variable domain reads EAGVTQFPSHSVIEKGQTVTLRCDPISGHDNLYWYRRVMGKEIKFLLHFVKESKQDESGMPNNRFLAERTGGTYSTLKVQPAELEDSGVYFCASSQGHGREGRAFFGQGTRLTVV.

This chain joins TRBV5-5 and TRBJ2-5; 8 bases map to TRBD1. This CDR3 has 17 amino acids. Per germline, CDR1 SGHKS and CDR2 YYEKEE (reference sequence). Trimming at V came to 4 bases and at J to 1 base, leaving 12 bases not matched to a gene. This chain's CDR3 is CASSHKSGTGLQETQYF. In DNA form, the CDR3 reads TGTGCCAGCAGCCATAAATCCGGGACAGGCCTCCAAGAGACCCAGTACTTC.

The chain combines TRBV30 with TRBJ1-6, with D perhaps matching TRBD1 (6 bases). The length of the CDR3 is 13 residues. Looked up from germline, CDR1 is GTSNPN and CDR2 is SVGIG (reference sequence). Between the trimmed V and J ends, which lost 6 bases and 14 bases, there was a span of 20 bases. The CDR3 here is CACFGDTSVTLHF. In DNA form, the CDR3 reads TGTGCCTGTTTTGGGGACACCAGTGTGACCCTCCACTTT.

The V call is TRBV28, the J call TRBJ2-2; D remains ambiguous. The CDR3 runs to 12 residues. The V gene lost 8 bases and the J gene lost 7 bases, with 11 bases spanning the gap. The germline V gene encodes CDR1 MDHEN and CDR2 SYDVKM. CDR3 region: CASEGGIGELFF. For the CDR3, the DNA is TGTGCCAGCGAAGGCGGAATCGGGGAGCTGTTTTTT. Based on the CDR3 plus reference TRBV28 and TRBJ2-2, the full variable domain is DVKVTQSSRYLVKRTGEKVFLECVQDMDHENMFWYRQDPGLGLRLIYFSYDVKMKEKGDIPEGYSVSREKKERFSLILESASTNQTSMYLCASEGGIGELFFGEGSRLTVL.

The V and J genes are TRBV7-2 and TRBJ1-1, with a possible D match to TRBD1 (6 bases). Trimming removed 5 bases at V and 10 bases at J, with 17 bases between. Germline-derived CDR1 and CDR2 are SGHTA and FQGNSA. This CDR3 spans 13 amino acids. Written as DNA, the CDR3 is TGTGCCAGCAGCGTACAGGGTCTGGGAAGAGCTTTCTTT. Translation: CASSVQGLGRAFF.

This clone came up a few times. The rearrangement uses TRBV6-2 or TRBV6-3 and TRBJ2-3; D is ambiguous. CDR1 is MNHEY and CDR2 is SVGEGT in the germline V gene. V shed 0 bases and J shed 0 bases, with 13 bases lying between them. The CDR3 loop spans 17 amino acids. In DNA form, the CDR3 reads TGTGCCAGCAGTTACTCGCCGAGTCCAACTAGCACAGATACGCAGTATTTT. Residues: CASSYSPSPTSTDTQYF.

The CDR3 DNA follows: TGTGCCACCGCGGAGAGGGCCCTCCCTATGAACACTGAAGCTTTCTTT. Protein product: CATAERALPMNTEAFF. This sequence joins TRBV19 and TRBJ1-1, with D uncertain. The CDR3 loop spans 16 amino acids. Germline-derived CDR1 and CDR2 are LNHDA and SQIVND (reference sequence). V was clipped by 10 bases and J by 0 bases, with 21 bases between them.

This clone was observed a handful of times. The CDR3: CASIRDRGLTEAFF. The CDR3, as DNA: TGTGCCAGCATCCGGGACAGGGGGCTCACTGAAGCTTTCTTT. This chain joins TRBV7-9 and TRBJ1-1; 12 nucleotides line up with TRBD1. Germline V CDR1 and CDR2: SEHNR, FQNEAQ (reference sequence). This CDR3 is 14 amino acids long. The junction had 4 bases not matched to a gene; V was cut back by 7 bases and J by 4 bases.

CDR3 in DNA: TGCAGCGTTCTACAGGGAGCTAATGAAAAACTGTTTTTT. It yields the protein CSVLQGANEKLFF. The chain employs TRBV29-1 and TRBJ1-4; D may be TRBD1 (6 bases). The CDR3 spans 13 residues. Deletions cut 5 bases from V and 3 bases from J, with 10 bases between. The germline gives CDR1 SQVTM, CDR2 ANQGSEA.

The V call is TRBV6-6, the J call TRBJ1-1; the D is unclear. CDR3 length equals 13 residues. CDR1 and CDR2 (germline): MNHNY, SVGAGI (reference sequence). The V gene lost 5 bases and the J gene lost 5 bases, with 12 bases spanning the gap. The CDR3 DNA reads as TGTGCCAGCAGTCAACGTCCCCGGACTGAAGCTTTCTTT. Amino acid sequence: CASSQRPRTEAFF.

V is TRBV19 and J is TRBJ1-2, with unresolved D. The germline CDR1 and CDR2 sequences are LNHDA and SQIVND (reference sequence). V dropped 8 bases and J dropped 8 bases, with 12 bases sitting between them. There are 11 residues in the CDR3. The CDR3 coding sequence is TGTGCCAGTCGGTTCGGGTTCGGCTACACCTTC. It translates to CASRFGFGYTF.

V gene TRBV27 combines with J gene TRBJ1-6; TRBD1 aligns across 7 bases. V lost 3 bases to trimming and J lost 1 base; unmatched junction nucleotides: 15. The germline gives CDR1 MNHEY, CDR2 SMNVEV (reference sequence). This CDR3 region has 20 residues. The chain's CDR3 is CASSFHRGGLGASYNSPLHF. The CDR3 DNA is TGTGCCAGCAGTTTCCACAGGGGTGGTTTGGGAGCATCCTATAATTCACCCCTCCACTTT.

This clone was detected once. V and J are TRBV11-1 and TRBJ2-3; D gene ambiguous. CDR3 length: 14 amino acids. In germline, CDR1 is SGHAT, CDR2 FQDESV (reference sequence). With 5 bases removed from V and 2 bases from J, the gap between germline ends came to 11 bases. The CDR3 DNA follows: TGTGCCAGCAGCACCAACACAATCACAGATACGCAGTATTTT. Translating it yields CASSTNTITDTQYF. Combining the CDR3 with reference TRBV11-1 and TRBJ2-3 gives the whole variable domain EAEVAQSPRYKITEKSQAVAFWCDPISGHATLYWYRQILGQGPELLVQFQDESVVDDSQLPKDRFSAERLKGVDSTLKIQPAELGDSAMYLCASSTNTITDTQYFGPGTRLTVL.

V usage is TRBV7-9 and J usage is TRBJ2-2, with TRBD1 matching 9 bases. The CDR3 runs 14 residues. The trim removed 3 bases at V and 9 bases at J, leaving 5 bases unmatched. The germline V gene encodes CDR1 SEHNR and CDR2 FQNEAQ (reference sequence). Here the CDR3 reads CASSLGQGAWELFF. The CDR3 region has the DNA TGTGCCAGCAGCTTGGGACAGGGCGCTTGGGAGCTGTTTTTT.

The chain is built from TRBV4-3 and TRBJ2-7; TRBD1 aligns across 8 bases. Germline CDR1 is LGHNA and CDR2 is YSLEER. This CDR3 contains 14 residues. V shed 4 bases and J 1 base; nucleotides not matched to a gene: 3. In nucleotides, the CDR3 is TGCGCCAGCAGCCTAGGACAGGGATCCTACGAGCAGTACTTC. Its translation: CASSLGQGSYEQYF.

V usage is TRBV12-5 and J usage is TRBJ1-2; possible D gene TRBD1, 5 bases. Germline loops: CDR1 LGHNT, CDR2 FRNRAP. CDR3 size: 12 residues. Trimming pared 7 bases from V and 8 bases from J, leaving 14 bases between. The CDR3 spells CASVTGVAGYTF. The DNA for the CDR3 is TGTGCTAGTGTTACGGGGGTTGCGGGCTACACCTTC.

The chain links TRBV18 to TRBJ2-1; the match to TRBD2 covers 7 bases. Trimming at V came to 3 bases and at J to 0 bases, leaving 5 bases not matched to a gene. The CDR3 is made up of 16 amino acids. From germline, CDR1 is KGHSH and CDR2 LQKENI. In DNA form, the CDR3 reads TGTGCCAGCTCACCGCCGGGAGGAGTCTCCTACAATGAGCAGTTCTTC. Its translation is CASSPPGGVSYNEQFF. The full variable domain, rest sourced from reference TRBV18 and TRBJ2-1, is NAGVMQNPRHLVRRRGQEARLRCSPMKGHSHVYWYRQLPEEGLKFMVYLQKENIIDESGMPKERFSAEFPKEGPSILRIQQVVRGDSAAYFCASSPPGGVSYNEQFFGPGTRLTVL.

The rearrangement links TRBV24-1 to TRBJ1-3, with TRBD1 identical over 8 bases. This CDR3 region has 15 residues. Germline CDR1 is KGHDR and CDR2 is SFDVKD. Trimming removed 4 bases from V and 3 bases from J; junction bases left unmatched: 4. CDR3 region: CATSDSGGFGNTIYF. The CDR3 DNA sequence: TGTGCCACCAGTGACTCAGGGGGCTTTGGAAACACCATATATTTT.

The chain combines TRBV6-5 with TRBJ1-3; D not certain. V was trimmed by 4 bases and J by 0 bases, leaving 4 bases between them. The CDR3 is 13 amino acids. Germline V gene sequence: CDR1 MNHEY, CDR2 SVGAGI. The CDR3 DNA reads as TGTGCCAGCAGTTTAATCTCTGGAAACACCATATATTTT. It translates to CASSLISGNTIYF.